Each of the 18 T cell receptor beta chains below was sequenced from the same sample in a study of cytomegalovirus exposure and HLA in healthy donors (dated by TCRdb to 2015 to 2018). The library came from the immunoSEQ multiplex PCR assay. TCRdb limited this immuneACCESS table to in-frame rearrangements with V and J called. A share of clones is missing; checked studies link under half to unresolved V genes, and the rest is unexplained. This sample comprises around 200,000 clones, about four fifths of them detected only once. Of the sample, around 2.8% falls within the top ten clones. Sequenced sample: PBMCs. These receptors were collected from a woman aged 18 to 35 in good health and CMV-seropositive.

This clone has a count of ten or more. The chain is built from TRBV6-4 and TRBJ2-2; weak D call: TRBD2 (5 bases). Per germline, CDR1 MRHNA and CDR2 SNTAGT. The CDR3 has 14 residues. V was cut by 6 bases and J by 3 bases, with 11 bases left in between. CDR3 region: CASRPGEHTGELFF. The CDR3 DNA reads as TGTGCCAGCAGACCCGGGGAACACACCGGGGAGCTGTTTTTT.

The chain couples TRBV27 to TRBJ1-2; no firm D call. The ends were cut back, 5 bases at V and 4 bases at J, with 14 bases in the middle. The CDR3 is 14 amino acids. In germline, CDR1 is MNHEY, CDR2 SMNVEV (reference sequence). The CDR3 DNA sequence: TGTGCCAGCAGTAAAAACCCCCAGGCCTATGGCTACACCTTC. This codes for CASSKNPQAYGYTF.

This chain joins TRBV9 and TRBJ2-5; D is possibly TRBD1 (6 bases). V was clipped by 4 bases and J by 10 bases, with 17 bases between them. CDR1 is SGDLS and CDR2 is YYNGEE in the germline V gene. This CDR3 contains 13 residues. For the CDR3, the DNA is TGTGCCAGCAGCTCCGGGGACACGCCTAACCAGTACTTC. It specifies CASSSGDTPNQYF.

V usage is TRBV4-1 and J usage is TRBJ2-3; 16 bases map to TRBD2. V trimming: 2 bases; J trimming: 4 bases; junction bases outside the gene matches: 3. The germline V gene has CDR1 MGHRA and CDR2 YSYEKL. The CDR3 is 17 amino acids. This chain's CDR3 is CASSQLGTSGRADTQYF. In DNA, the CDR3 is TGCGCCAGCAGCCAACTCGGGACTAGCGGGAGGGCAGATACGCAGTATTTT.

This CDR3 reads CASSARAGSATDTQYF. The CDR3 coding sequence is TGTGCCAGCAGCGCTAGAGCGGGTTCCGCCACAGATACGCAGTATTTT. The chain joins TRBV9 to TRBJ2-3, with D tentatively TRBD2 (6 bases). Trimming shortened V by 3 bases and J by 2 bases, and 16 bases separated the two germline ends. This CDR3 contains 16 residues. The V gene's germline CDR1 is SGDLS and CDR2 YYNGEE.

Of note for this clone: Sequence at one end of the junction differs from germline and may be a read error. The chain has TRBV29-1 and TRBJ1-2; TRBD1 might be the D (5 bases). CDR1 is SQVTM and CDR2 is ANQGSEA in the germline V gene. CDR3 size: 13 residues. The CDR3 region is CSVEDGRDYGYTF. Written as DNA, the CDR3 is TGCAGCGTCGAAGACGGCAGGGACTATGGCTACACCTTC.

This clone was observed once. This chain uses TRBV5-1 with TRBJ2-7; D possibly corresponds to TRBD1 (5 bases). Trimming cost V 0 bases and J 2 bases, with 9 bases left between them. This CDR3 comprises 14 residues. CDR1 is SGHRS and CDR2 is YFSETQ in the germline V gene. CDR3 bases: TGCGCCAGCAGCTTGGATCAGGGTGCCTACGAGCAGTACTTC. It translates to CASSLDQGAYEQYF.

This chain joins TRBV18 and TRBJ1-1; a possible D gene is TRBD1 (6 bases). This CDR3 comprises 15 residues. Germline V lookup: CDR1 KGHSH, CDR2 LQKENI. The V and J ends lost 3 bases and 5 bases respectively, with 16 bases between them. The CDR3 DNA is TGTGCCAGCTCACCGCCGACAGGTAGTCTTACTGAAGCTTTCTTT. The encoded protein is CASSPPTGSLTEAFF.

This clone was found once. The genes are TRBV7-6 and TRBJ1-2; D is perhaps TRBD1 (6 bases). Trimming left V 5 bases short and J 4 bases short, with 14 bases between. This CDR3 is 14 amino acids long. CDR1 and CDR2 (germline): SGHVS, FNYEAQ. The CDR3 spells CASSQGDNFYGYTF. DNA for the CDR3: TGTGCCAGCAGCCAAGGGGACAATTTCTATGGCTACACCTTC.

J is TRBJ2-1 and V is TRBV7-3, with 7 bases identical to TRBD2. Germline V gene lookup returns CDR1 SGHTA and CDR2 FQGTGA. The CDR3 contains 15 residues. Trimming took 0 bases from V and 9 from J; bases not matched to a gene: 8. The DNA of the CDR3 is TGTGCCAGCAGCTTAACACACCGGGGGGTAGGTGAGCAGTTCTTC. This encodes CASSLTHRGVGEQFF.

The chain is built from TRBV7-9 and TRBJ1-6, with D possibly being TRBD1 (5 bases). The CDR3 totals 13 residues. Trimming removed 4 bases from V and 10 bases from J, with 11 bases in between. CDR1 and CDR2 (germline): SEHNR, FQNEAQ (reference sequence). The DNA of the CDR3 is TGTGCCAGCAGCTGGGGCATAGGGTCACCCCTCCACTTT. It is translated as CASSWGIGSPLHF.

Concerning this clone: The DNA is omitted, as the CDR3 cannot be located on it reliably, and the CDR3 follows TCRdb's listing. The CDR3 spells CASSSLPFGRGTVSF. This sequence joins TRBV7-9 and TRBJ2-7; the table's D call, TRBD1, was not checked against the DNA. A total of 15 residues make up the CDR3, ends included. Germline V gene sequence: CDR1 SEHNR, CDR2 FQNEAQ (reference sequence).

The chain couples TRBV6-5 to TRBJ1-6, with D possibly being TRBD1 (5 bases). Germline V lookup: CDR1 MNHEY, CDR2 SVGAGI. The ends were cut back, 0 bases at V and 16 bases at J, with 7 bases in the middle. This CDR3 contains 11 residues. In nucleotides, the CDR3 is TGTGCCAGCAGTTACTCAGGGGAACTCCACTTT. As protein: CASSYSGELHF.

A few counts support this clone. The chain joins TRBV6-1 to TRBJ2-7; possibly TRBD1 for D (5 bases). CDR3 length: 15 residues. Germline CDR1 is MNHNS and CDR2 is SASEGT. V lost 8 bases and J lost 0, with 17 bases in between. In DNA form, the CDR3 reads TGTGCCAGCCGCCGTGAGGCAGGACACTCCTACGAGCAGTACTTC. It codes for CASRREAGHSYEQYF.

The rearrangement links TRBV7-2 to TRBJ2-1; TRBD1 matches at 7 bases. Unmatched junction bases numbered 4, after V lost 4 bases and J lost 4 bases. The CDR3 totals 14 residues. Germline V gene sequence: CDR1 SGHTA, CDR2 FQGNSA. DNA of the CDR3: TGTGCCAGCAGCTCGGGACAGCAATACAATGAGCAGTTCTTC. This encodes CASSSGQQYNEQFF. The whole variable domain, filled in from reference TRBV7-2 and TRBJ2-1, reads GAGVSQSPSNKVTEKGKDVELRCDPISGHTALYWYRQSLGQGLEFLIYFQGNSAPDKSGLPSDRFSAERTGGSVSTLTIQRTQQEDSAVYLCASSSGQQYNEQFFGPGTRLTVL.

The chain recombines TRBV2 with TRBJ2-4, with 9 bases aligning to TRBD2. V gave up 1 base and J gave up 2 bases; unmatched junction bases: 3. The CDR3 spans 16 residues. Per germline, CDR1 SNHLY and CDR2 FYNNEI. CDR3 residues: CASSEVAGGSKNIQYF. The DNA of the CDR3 is TGTGCCAGCAGTGAAGTGGCGGGGGGGTCCAAAAACATTCAGTACTTC.

The CDR3 spells CASSLDPASGVNEQFF. CDR3 in DNA: TGCGCCAGCAGCTTGGACCCTGCTAGCGGAGTAAATGAGCAGTTCTTC. The chain combines TRBV5-1 with TRBJ2-1; 7 bases align to TRBD2. The CDR3 length is 16 residues. The V segment lost 0 bases and the J segment 7 bases; nucleotides outside the gene matches: 10. Germline V CDR1 and CDR2: SGHRS, YFSETQ.

The chain links TRBV2 to TRBJ2-3, with TRBD1 matching 8 bases. The CDR3 spans 12 residues. The J segment lost 2 bases and the V segment lost 10 bases, leaving 2 bases of the junction unmatched. CDR1 is SNHLY, CDR2 FYNNEI, per germline. The CDR3 DNA reads as TGTGCCACCCAGGGGGCCACAGATACGCAGTATTTT. Protein product: CATQGATDTQYF.